This TCR beta chain was recorded in a study of memory CD4+ T cells and cytomegalovirus serostatus. The sort gate was single viable CD3+CD4+CD8-CD45RO+ cells for memory CD4+ T cells. Donors' CMV status reflects serum IgG against pp150, pp28, p38, p52. The count of this clone is one. Its target is unknown. In the study's own analysis: Out-of-frame sequences were removed, leaving around 2,000,000 distinct TCRbeta sequences. Assay: immunoSEQ multiplex PCR; the TCRdb copy retains only in-frame clones and omits some. V and J calls and clone size are given by that table; D and trimming were obtained from the DNA. The repertoire has about 27,000 clones, about three quarters of them found once; the top ten carry over 1%. The study, taken as a whole, reports: Suggested: most of the CMV-linked TCR signature lies in CD4+ memory cells.

The V gene lost 0 bases and the J gene lost 1 base, with 7 bases spanning the gap. The germline CDR1 and CDR2 sequences are SGDLS and YYNGEE. This CDR3 comprises 14 residues. This receptor was taken from an adult in good health and CMV-seronegative. V usage is TRBV9 and J usage is TRBJ2-5; no definite D call. Sequenced sample: memory CD4+ T cells from blood. Written as DNA, the CDR3 is TGTGCCAGCAGCGTAGCTCAGCGCCAAGAGACCCAGTACTTC. It translates to CASSVAQRQETQYF.